The 32 T cell receptor beta chains given below trace back to one sample, sequenced in a study of T cell repertoires in cytomegalovirus infection. One entry per CDR3 protein results from TCRdb running MiXCR on the reads. The data contain roughly 720,000 distinct CDR3 sequences, roughly a third of them singletons. Input material: PBMCs. The receptors come from a human donor in good health (CMV status not recorded). Some clones in this sample may be carry-over from other donors' samples.

This clonotype appeared a few times. This chain joins TRBV7-9 and TRBJ2-5; D call uncertain. The CDR3 contains 14 residues. Germline V gene sequence: CDR1 SEHNR, CDR2 FQNEAQ (reference sequence). V lost 4 bases and J 2 bases, leaving 11 bases between the germline ends. The CDR3 DNA reads as TGTGCCAGCAGCTCTCACAATGGACAAGAGACCCAGTACTTC. Translating it yields CASSSHNGQETQYF. Filled out from reference TRBV7-9 and TRBJ2-5, the complete variable domain reads DTGVSQNPRHKITKRGQNVTFRCDPISEHNRLYWYRQTLGQGPEFLTYFQNEAQLEKSRLLSDRFSAERPKGSFSTLEIQRTEQGDSAMYLCASSSHNGQETQYFGPGTRLLVL.

The chain is built from TRBV6-5 and TRBJ1-2, with a weak D call TRBD1 (5 bases). V was clipped by 8 bases and J by 6 bases, with 16 bases between them. The CDR3 is made up of 13 amino acids. In germline, CDR1 is MNHEY, CDR2 SVGAGI. This CDR3 reads CASGTWDENGYTF. The DNA for the CDR3 is TGTGCCAGCGGCACTTGGGACGAGAATGGCTACACCTTC.

This clonotype has more than one count but fewer than ten. The chain joins TRBV6-6 to TRBJ2-5; TRBD2 matches 11 bases. The CDR3 consists of 17 residues. The germline V gene has CDR1 MNHNY and CDR2 SVGAGI (reference sequence). J was trimmed by 3 bases and V by 6 bases; bases with no gene match: 12. The CDR3, as DNA: TGTGCCAGCAGGAACCCCCTACCGGGACTAGCGGAAGAGACCCAGTACTTC. This encodes CASRNPLPGLAEETQYF.

This clonotype turned up a few times. CDR3 in DNA: TGTGCCAGCAGCTTAGTAGGTCGGCTAGCGGGGAACAATGAGCAGTTCTTC. Protein product: CASSLVGRLAGNNEQFF. The rearrangement joins TRBV7-8 to TRBJ2-1; 9 nucleotides agree with TRBD2. The V gene end was trimmed by 1 base and the J gene end by 5 bases; junction bases not matched to a gene: 9. Germline CDR1 SGHVS, CDR2 FQNEAQ. The CDR3 spans 17 residues.

In regard to this clonotype: A read error may be the cause here, since a much bigger clone is one base away. This sequence joins TRBV7-8 and TRBJ1-5, with D hard to call. Germline CDR1 SGHVS, CDR2 FQNEAQ. CDR3 length equals 16 residues. CDR3 sequence (DNA): TGTGCCAGCAGCCCCTACGGCCAAGTTAGCAATCAGCCCAAGCATTTT. It encodes CASSPYGQVSNQPKHF.

This clonotype appeared a few times. This chain connects TRBV5-1 to TRBJ2-2; unclear D gene. Germline V gene data show CDR1 as SGHRS and CDR2 as YFSETQ. The CDR3 contains 14 residues. Trimming pared 3 bases from V and 3 bases from J, leaving 9 bases between. CDR3 coding DNA: TGCGCCAGCAGCTCCCCCGCGGACACCGGGGAGCTGTTTTTT. It codes for CASSSPADTGELFF.

This chain uses TRBV7-6 with TRBJ2-5, with unresolved D. V lost 6 bases to trimming and J lost 9 bases, with 14 bases between them. Germline loops: CDR1 SGHVS, CDR2 FNYEAQ. The CDR3 totals 12 residues. CDR3 sequence: CASSPRRAPQYF. The CDR3 DNA is TGTGCCAGCAGTCCCCGCCGGGCCCCCCAGTACTTC.

This clonotype was picked up a small number of times. The rearrangement joins TRBV10-3 to TRBJ2-2; 7 nucleotides match TRBD1. With 6 bases clipped from V and 0 bases from J, the junction kept 10 bases outside the gene matches. Germline loops: CDR1 ENHRY, CDR2 SYGVKD. The CDR3 length is 17 residues. The CDR3, as DNA: TGTGCCATCAGCCCGTTAGGGACAGCACCGAACACCGGGGAGCTGTTTTTT. Amino acids: CAISPLGTAPNTGELFF.

In this sample, this clonotype turned up many times. The J gene is TRBJ1-6, the V gene TRBV5-1; possibly TRBD1 for D (6 bases). Per the germline V gene, CDR1 is SGHRS and CDR2 is YFSETQ. This CDR3 has 16 residues. The ends were cut back, 2 bases at V and 7 bases at J, with 16 bases in the middle. This CDR3 is CASSFRSGVENSPLHF. The CDR3 nucleotides read TGCGCCAGCAGCTTCCGGTCAGGGGTAGAGAATTCACCCCTCCACTTT. The full variable domain, in which reference TRBV5-1 and TRBJ1-6 provide the parts outside the CDR3, is KAGVTQTPRYLIKTRGQQVTLSCSPISGHRSVSWYQQTPGQGLQFLFEYFSETQRNKGNFPGRFSGRQFSNSRSEMNVSTLELGDSALYLCASSFRSGVENSPLHFGNGTRLTVT.

This clonotype was observed a few times. This chain links TRBV30 with TRBJ1-6; 9 bases align to TRBD1. CDR3 length: 13 amino acids. The junction had 1 base not matched to a gene; V was cut back by 2 bases and J by 8 bases. Germline CDR1 and CDR2: GTSNPN and SVGIG (reference sequence). The CDR3 DNA follows: TGTGCCTGGAGTCGACAGGGGGATTCACCCCTCCACTTT. It specifies CAWSRQGDSPLHF.

This clonotype was counted at least ten times. The chain has TRBV7-8 and TRBJ2-5; TRBD2 aligns across 7 bases. The junction had 5 bases not matched to a gene; V was cut back by 1 base and J by 3 bases. The CDR3 runs 15 residues. Germline-derived CDR1 and CDR2 are SGHVS and FQNEAQ. The CDR3 sequence: CASSLVASGKETQYF. The CDR3 DNA reads as TGTGCCAGCAGCTTAGTGGCTAGCGGAAAAGAGACCCAGTACTTC.

This chain connects TRBV27 to TRBJ1-5; no reliable D call. The CDR3 has 14 residues. The V end lost 5 bases, the J end lost 6 bases, and 14 bases lay between the germline ends. Germline V CDR1 and CDR2: MNHEY, SMNVEV (reference sequence). For the CDR3, the DNA is TGTGCCAGCAGTCCACGGAGGGCTGGTCAGCCCCAGCATTTT. Translating gives CASSPRRAGQPQHF.

The genes are TRBV7-2 and TRBJ1-1; D remains unclear. V lost 1 base and J lost 4, with 13 bases in between. CDR3 length equals 15 residues. CDR1 and CDR2 (germline): SGHTA, FQGNSA. In DNA form, the CDR3 reads TGTGCCAGCAGCTTAGTAGCGGGCGTGGGCACTGAAGCTTTCTTT. Protein product: CASSLVAGVGTEAFF.

V and J are TRBV7-2 and TRBJ2-7; 9 bases are a match to TRBD2. Trimming at V came to 5 bases and at J to 1 base, leaving 9 bases not matched to a gene. Looked up from germline, CDR1 is SGHTA and CDR2 is FQGNSA. The CDR3 length is 16 residues. CDR3 nucleotide sequence: TGTGCCAGCAGCCCAGTAGCGGGGGCCGCTTCCTACGAGCAGTACTTC. This sequence encodes CASSPVAGAASYEQYF.

This clonotype came up a few times. The V gene is TRBV7-6, the J gene TRBJ2-7; 14 bases map to TRBD2. The germline CDR1 and CDR2 sequences are SGHVS and FNYEAQ. This CDR3 has 15 amino acids. V lost 5 bases and J lost 4; bases outside the gene matches: 4. The CDR3 reads CASSGTSGSAYEQYF. The CDR3 DNA follows: TGTGCCAGCAGCGGGACTAGCGGGAGTGCTTACGAGCAGTACTTC.

In regard to this clonotype: This may arise from a read error, as a much more abundant clone is one base away. The V and J genes are TRBV5-5 and TRBJ2-5; either TRBD1 or TRBD2 may fit D (5 bases each). The CDR3 has 16 amino acids. The germline V gene encodes CDR1 SGHKS and CDR2 YYEKEE (reference sequence). The CDR3 DNA reads as TGTGCCAGCACCTTCCTATGGGCAGGGAGTCAAGAGACCCCGTACTTC. Its protein is CASTFLWAGSQETPYF. Full variable domain (missing parts from reference TRBV5-5 and TRBJ2-5): DAGVTQSPTHLIKTRGQQVTLRCSPISGHKSVSWYQQVLGQGPQFIFQYYEKEERGRGNFPDRFSARQFPNYSSELNVNALLLGDSALYLCASTFLWAGSQETPYFGPGTRLLVL.

This rearrangement joins TRBV28 to TRBJ2-1, with D possibly being TRBD2 (6 bases). Germline CDR1 is MDHEN and CDR2 is SYDVKM. V lost 3 bases to trimming and J lost 7 bases, with 13 bases between them. The CDR3 has 14 residues. The CDR3 reads CASSLPGVQNEQFF. As DNA, the CDR3 is TGTGCCAGCAGTTTGCCGGGAGTTCAAAATGAGCAGTTCTTC.

A few counts support this clonotype. The rearrangement joins TRBV19 to TRBJ1-6; D remains ambiguous. Germline CDR1 is LNHDA and CDR2 is SQIVND (reference sequence). V dropped 5 bases and J dropped 0 bases, with 20 bases sitting between them. CDR3 length: 19 residues. The CDR3, as DNA: TGTGCCAGTAGTGTTCTTCAGCCACTGTCAAGCTCCTATAATTCACCCCTCCACTTT. Translation: CASSVLQPLSSSYNSPLHF.

At least ten counts were recorded for this clonotype. The chain employs TRBV12-3 or TRBV12-4 and TRBJ1-1, with TRBD1 matching 7 bases. The CDR3 totals 15 residues. J lost 0 bases, V lost 5 bases, and 6 bases had no gene match. CDR3 loop: CASSRQGTLNTEAFF. CDR3 nucleotide sequence: TGTGCCAGCAGTAGACAGGGTACGTTGAACACTGAAGCTTTCTTT.

There are a few counts of this clonotype. An end of the junction does not agree with germline; a read error may underlie this. This rearrangement joins TRBV7-6 to TRBJ2-1; 9 bases map to TRBD2. This CDR3 comprises 15 residues. The V gene's germline CDR1 is SGHVS and CDR2 FNYEAQ. The CDR3 bases are TGTGCTAGCAGCTTAGGGACTAGCCGGCCTTTTGAGCAGTTCTTC. This sequence encodes CASSLGTSRPFEQFF.

This chain connects TRBV24-1 to TRBJ1-6; 7 positions match TRBD1. The V segment lost 9 bases and the J segment 6 bases; nucleotides outside the gene matches: 4. The CDR3 runs to 13 residues. CDR1 is KGHDR and CDR2 is SFDVKD in the germline V gene. CDR3 sequence (DNA): TGTGCCACCCAGGGACAGTTTAATTCACCCCTCCACTTT. It translates to CATQGQFNSPLHF.

This clonotype turned up a few times. This chain uses TRBV12-3 or TRBV12-4 with TRBJ2-1; TRBD1 is a possible D gene (6 bases). V lost 6 bases and J 12 bases, leaving 12 bases between the germline ends. CDR3 size: 11 residues. The DNA of the CDR3 is TGTGCCAGCAGCCGGACAGAAGGGCAGTTCTTC. Encoded protein: CASSRTEGQFF.

The V gene is TRBV5-1, the J gene TRBJ1-4; no clear D. The CDR3 loop spans 15 amino acids. Germline-derived CDR1 and CDR2 are SGHRS and YFSETQ. Trimming left V 6 bases short and J 0 bases short, with 12 bases between. This CDR3 is CASTRDLATNEKLFF. The CDR3 nucleotides read TGCGCCAGCACTCGGGATCTTGCAACTAATGAAAAACTGTTTTTT. Full variable domain (outside the CDR3, taken from reference TRBV5-1 and TRBJ1-4): KAGVTQTPRYLIKTRGQQVTLSCSPISGHRSVSWYQQTPGQGLQFLFEYFSETQRNKGNFPGRFSGRQFSNSRSEMNVSTLELGDSALYLCASTRDLATNEKLFFGSGTQLSVL.

This clonotype was counted a few times. This chain joins TRBV28 and TRBJ2-1; TRBD1 matches at 8 bases. The germline V gene has CDR1 MDHEN and CDR2 SYDVKM. V was clipped by 4 bases and J by 6 bases; unmatched bases: 8. This CDR3 comprises 15 residues. The CDR3 bases are TGTGCCAGCAGTTCTGCCGGGACAGGACTCAATGAGCAGTTCTTC. It codes for CASSSAGTGLNEQFF.

This clonotype was picked up a small number of times. A read error is possible here, since a much larger clone lies one base away. The J gene is TRBJ2-1, the V gene TRBV19, with 7 positions matching TRBD1. Per the germline V gene, CDR1 is LNHDA and CDR2 is SQIVND (reference sequence). The CDR3 has 13 residues. Trimming at V came to 4 bases and at J to 10 bases, leaving 7 bases not matched to a gene. Here the CDR3 reads CASSKTGVEEQFF. Here the CDR3 DNA reads TGTGCCAGTAGTAAAACAGGGGTGGAGGAGCAGTTCTTC.

This clonotype came up many times. This sequence joins TRBV19 and TRBJ1-5; weak D call: TRBD1 (5 bases). The V end lost 3 bases, the J end lost 3 bases, and 21 bases lay between the germline ends. The CDR3 consists of 18 residues. Per the germline V gene, CDR1 is LNHDA and CDR2 is SQIVND (reference sequence). This CDR3 reads CASSILPGQKTSNQPQHF. The CDR3 DNA sequence: TGTGCCAGTAGTATCCTTCCCGGACAAAAAACGTCCAATCAGCCCCAGCATTTT.

Ten or more counts support this clonotype. This chain joins TRBV7-2 and TRBJ2-1, with 11 bases matching TRBD2. The CDR3 has 15 residues. V was pared by 5 bases and J by 6 bases, with 6 bases of the junction left unmatched. CDR1 SGHTA and CDR2 FQGNSA come from the germline V gene. The CDR3 DNA follows: TGTGCCAGCAGCGGGGGACTAGCGGTAGGCAATGAGCAGTTCTTC. It is translated as CASSGGLAVGNEQFF. Complete variable domain (other parts from reference TRBV7-2 and TRBJ2-1): GAGVSQSPSNKVTEKGKDVELRCDPISGHTALYWYRQSLGQGLEFLIYFQGNSAPDKSGLPSDRFSAERTGGSVSTLTIQRTQQEDSAVYLCASSGGLAVGNEQFFGPGTRLTVL.

The V gene is TRBV12-3 or TRBV12-4, the J gene TRBJ1-6; 8 bases line up with TRBD1. With 5 bases clipped from V and 8 bases from J, the junction kept 5 bases outside the gene matches. The CDR3 covers 14 residues. The CDR3 protein is CASSRQGNDSPLHF. The CDR3 DNA reads TGTGCCAGCAGTCGACAGGGGAATGATTCACCCCTCCACTTT.

This clonotype has a handful of counts. This chain uses TRBV6-6 with TRBJ2-3; 7 bases line up with TRBD1. The germline V gene has CDR1 MNHNY and CDR2 SVGAGI (reference sequence). Trimming removed 2 bases from V and 6 bases from J; junction bases left unmatched: 8. This CDR3 has 15 amino acids. The CDR3 loop reads CASSYTDRTMDTQYF. DNA of the CDR3: TGTGCCAGCAGTTACACGGACAGGACCATGGATACGCAGTATTTT.

This clonotype was counted only a few times. This rearrangement joins TRBV6-1 to TRBJ2-5, with D unclear. Germline loops: CDR1 MNHNS, CDR2 SASEGT. This CDR3 region has 13 residues. Trimming removed 6 bases at V and 5 bases at J, with 13 bases between. CDR3 DNA: TGTGCCAGCAGCAATCCCATTTCGGAGACCCAGTACTTC. Residues: CASSNPISETQYF.

The V and J genes are TRBV7-9 and TRBJ2-1; possibly TRBD2 for D (5 bases). The CDR3 length is 13 residues. Germline V gene sequence: CDR1 SEHNR, CDR2 FQNEAQ (reference sequence). With 3 bases removed from V and 10 bases from J, the gap between germline ends came to 13 bases. CDR3 sequence reads: CASSFRPGSEQFF. The CDR3 nucleotides read TGTGCCAGCAGCTTCAGACCGGGGTCCGAGCAGTTCTTC. The entire variable domain, with the rest obtained from reference TRBV7-9 and TRBJ2-1, is as follows: DTGVSQNPRHKITKRGQNVTFRCDPISEHNRLYWYRQTLGQGPEFLTYFQNEAQLEKSRLLSDRFSAERPKGSFSTLEIQRTEQGDSAMYLCASSFRPGSEQFFGPGTRLTVL.

The chain is built from TRBV6-1 and TRBJ1-5; TRBD1 agrees at 8 bases. The junction had 7 bases not matched to a gene; V was cut back by 2 bases and J by 4 bases. Germline CDR1 is MNHNS and CDR2 is SASEGT. This CDR3 has 16 residues. The CDR3 nucleotides read TGTGCCAGCAGTGAACAGGGGGCGGGAAAGAATCAGCCCCAGCATTTT. Translated, it gives CASSEQGAGKNQPQHF.